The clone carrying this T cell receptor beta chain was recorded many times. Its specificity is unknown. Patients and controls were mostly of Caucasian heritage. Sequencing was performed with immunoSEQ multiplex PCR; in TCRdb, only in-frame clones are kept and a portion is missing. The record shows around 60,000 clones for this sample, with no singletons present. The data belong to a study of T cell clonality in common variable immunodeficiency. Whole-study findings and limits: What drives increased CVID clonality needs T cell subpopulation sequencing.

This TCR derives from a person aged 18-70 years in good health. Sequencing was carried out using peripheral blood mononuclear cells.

The CDR3 is CSVDDLFGYTF. The DNA read from the CDR3 is TGCAGCGTTGACGATCTATTCGGC. V and J are TRBV29-1 and TRBJ1-2; D unclear. The sequence runs out 3 residues before the end of the CDR3; the remainder is reconstructed from the germline J gene. CDR3 size: 11 residues. Per germline, CDR1 SQVTM and CDR2 ANQGSEA.